This T cell receptor beta chain was recovered during a study of post-analysis software for immune sequencing data. General study points: Patients carried 5 or 6 TRBV segments more frequently than controls did, and TRBV5-6, TRBV5-1 and TRBV20-1 were among them.

Turning to this clonotype: As yet, its antigen is unknown.

Researchers reported that TCR beta cDNA libraries carried unique molecular identifiers. TCRdb redid the calling of the PCR reads with MiXCR, one entry per CDR3 protein. The sample carries about 460,000 distinct CDR3 sequences, nearly 45% recorded once. Germline V gene data show CDR1 as SGHTA and CDR2 as FQGNSA. The CDR3 extends over 20 amino acids. With 2 bases clipped from V and 3 bases from J, the junction kept 15 bases outside the gene matches. The sample was blood. The sequence was collected from a girl aged 10 to 17 with multiple sclerosis. The chain joins TRBV7-2 to TRBJ2-3; the match to TRBD2 covers 12 bases. For the CDR3, the DNA is TGTGCCAGCAGCTTACTTCTAGCGGGAGGGCCCTCGGAACTGACAGATACGCAGTATTTT. It specifies CASSLLLAGGPSELTDTQYF.